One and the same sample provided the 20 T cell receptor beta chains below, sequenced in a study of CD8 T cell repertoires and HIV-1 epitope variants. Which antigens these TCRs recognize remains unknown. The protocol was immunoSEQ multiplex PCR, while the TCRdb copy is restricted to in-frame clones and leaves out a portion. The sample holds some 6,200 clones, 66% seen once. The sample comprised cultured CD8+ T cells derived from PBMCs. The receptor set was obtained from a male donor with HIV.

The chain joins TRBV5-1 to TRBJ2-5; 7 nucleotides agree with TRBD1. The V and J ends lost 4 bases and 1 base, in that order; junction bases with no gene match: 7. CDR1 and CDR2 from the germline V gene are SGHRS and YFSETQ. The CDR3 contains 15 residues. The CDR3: CASSPGTALQETQYF. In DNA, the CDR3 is TGCGCCAGCAGCCCCGGGACAGCCCTCCAAGAGACCCAGTACTTC.

The CDR3 DNA sequence: TGTGCCATCAGTGAGGCTGGGGTTAGCTCCTACGAGCAGTACTTC. Translating it yields CAISEAGVSSYEQYF. This rearrangement joins TRBV10-3 to TRBJ2-7, with unresolved D. The germline V gene has CDR1 ENHRY and CDR2 SYGVKD. V was clipped by 2 bases and J by 0 bases, with 11 bases between them. The CDR3 has 15 amino acids.

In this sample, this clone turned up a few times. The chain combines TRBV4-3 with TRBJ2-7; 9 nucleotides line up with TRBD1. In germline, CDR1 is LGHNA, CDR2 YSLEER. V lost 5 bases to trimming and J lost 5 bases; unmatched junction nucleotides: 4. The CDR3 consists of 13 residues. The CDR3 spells CASSDRGMNEQYF. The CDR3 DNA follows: TGCGCCAGCAGCGACAGGGGGATGAACGAGCAGTACTTC.

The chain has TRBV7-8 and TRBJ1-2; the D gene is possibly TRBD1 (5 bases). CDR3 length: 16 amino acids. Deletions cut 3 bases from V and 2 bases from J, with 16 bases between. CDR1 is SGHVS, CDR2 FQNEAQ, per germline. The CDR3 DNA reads TGTGCCAGCAGCTTCCCCCGCCAGGGAAACAACTATGGCTACACCTTC. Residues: CASSFPRQGNNYGYTF.

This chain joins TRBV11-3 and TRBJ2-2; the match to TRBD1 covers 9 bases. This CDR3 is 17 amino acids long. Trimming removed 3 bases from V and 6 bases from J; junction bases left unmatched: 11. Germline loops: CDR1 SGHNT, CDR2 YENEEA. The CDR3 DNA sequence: TGTGCCAGCAGCTTCGCCCCGGGACAGGGAGATGCCGGGGAGCTGTTTTTT. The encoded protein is CASSFAPGQGDAGELFF.

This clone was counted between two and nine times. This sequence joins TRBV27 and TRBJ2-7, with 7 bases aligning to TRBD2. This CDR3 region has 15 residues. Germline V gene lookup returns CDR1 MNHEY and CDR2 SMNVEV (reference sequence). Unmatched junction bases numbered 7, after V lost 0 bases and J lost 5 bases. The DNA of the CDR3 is TGTGCCAGCAGTTTATCGGGCGGGAGCGGCGACGAGCAGTACTTC. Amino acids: CASSLSGGSGDEQYF.

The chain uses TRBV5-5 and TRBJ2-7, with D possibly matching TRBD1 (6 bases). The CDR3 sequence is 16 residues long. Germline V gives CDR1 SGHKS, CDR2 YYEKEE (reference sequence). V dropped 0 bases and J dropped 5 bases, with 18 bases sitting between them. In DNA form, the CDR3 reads TGTGCCAGCAGCTTGGTTGACAGGCCGCCTCCCGACGAGCAGTACTTC. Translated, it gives CASSLVDRPPPDEQYF.

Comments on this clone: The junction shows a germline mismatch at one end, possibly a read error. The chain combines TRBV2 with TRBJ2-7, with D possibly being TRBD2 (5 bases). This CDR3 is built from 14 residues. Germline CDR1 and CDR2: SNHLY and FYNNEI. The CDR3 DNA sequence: TGTGCCAGCAGGGACTCTACCTCCTCCTGCGAGCAGTACTTC. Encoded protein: CASRDSTSSCEQYF.

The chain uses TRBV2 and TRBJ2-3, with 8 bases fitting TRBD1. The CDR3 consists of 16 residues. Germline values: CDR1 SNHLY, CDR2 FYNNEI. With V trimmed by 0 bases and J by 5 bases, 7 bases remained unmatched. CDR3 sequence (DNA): TGTGCCAGCAGTGAAGCGGACAGGGCGAACCGAGATACGCAGTATTTT. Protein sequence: CASSEADRANRDTQYF.

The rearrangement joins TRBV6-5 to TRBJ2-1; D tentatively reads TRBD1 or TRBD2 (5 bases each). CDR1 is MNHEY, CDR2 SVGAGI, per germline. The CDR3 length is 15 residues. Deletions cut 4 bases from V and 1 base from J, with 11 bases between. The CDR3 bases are TGTGCCAGCAGTTTCGAGGGGCCTTCCTACAATGAGCAGTTCTTC. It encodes CASSFEGPSYNEQFF.

CDR3 DNA: TGCGCCAGCAGCCCGGGACAGAGCGAGCAGTACTTC. Protein sequence: CASSPGQSEQYF. This rearrangement joins TRBV5-1 to TRBJ2-7; 7 nucleotides agree with TRBD1. CDR1 is SGHRS and CDR2 is YFSETQ in the germline V gene. J lost 6 bases, V lost 4 bases, and 4 bases had no gene match. The length of the CDR3 is 12 residues. Combining the CDR3 with reference TRBV5-1 and TRBJ2-7 gives the whole variable domain KAGVTQTPRYLIKTRGQQVTLSCSPISGHRSVSWYQQTPGQGLQFLFEYFSETQRNKGNFPGRFSGRQFSNSRSEMNVSTLELGDSALYLCASSPGQSEQYFGPGTRLTVT.

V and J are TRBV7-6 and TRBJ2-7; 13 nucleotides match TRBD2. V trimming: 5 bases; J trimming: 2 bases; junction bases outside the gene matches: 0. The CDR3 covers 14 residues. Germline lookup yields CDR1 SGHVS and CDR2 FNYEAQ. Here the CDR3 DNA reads TGTGCCAGCAGCGGACTAGCGGGAGCCTACGAGCAGTACTTC. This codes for CASSGLAGAYEQYF.

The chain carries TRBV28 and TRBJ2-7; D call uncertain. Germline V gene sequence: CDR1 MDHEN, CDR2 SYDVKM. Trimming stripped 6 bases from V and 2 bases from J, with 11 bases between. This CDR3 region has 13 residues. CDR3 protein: CASRTSSTYEQYF. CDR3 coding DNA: TGTGCCAGCAGAACGTCTAGTACCTACGAGCAGTACTTC.

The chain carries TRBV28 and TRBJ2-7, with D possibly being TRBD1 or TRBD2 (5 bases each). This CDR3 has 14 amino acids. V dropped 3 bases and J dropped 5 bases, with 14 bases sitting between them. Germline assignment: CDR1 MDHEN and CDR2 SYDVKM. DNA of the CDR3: TGTGCCAGCAGTTTCGTATCAGGGACCGACGAGCAGTACTTC. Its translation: CASSFVSGTDEQYF.

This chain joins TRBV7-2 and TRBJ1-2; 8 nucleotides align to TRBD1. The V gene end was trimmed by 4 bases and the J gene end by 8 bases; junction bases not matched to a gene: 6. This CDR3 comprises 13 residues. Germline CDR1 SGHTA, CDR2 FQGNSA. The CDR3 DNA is TGTGCCAGCAGCTCGCCTTCAGGGGGCGGCTACACCTTC. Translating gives CASSSPSGGGYTF.

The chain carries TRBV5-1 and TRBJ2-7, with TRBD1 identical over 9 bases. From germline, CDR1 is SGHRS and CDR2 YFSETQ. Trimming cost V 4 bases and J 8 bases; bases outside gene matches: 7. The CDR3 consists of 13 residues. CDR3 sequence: CASSPGTGQKQYF. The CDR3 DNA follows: TGCGCCAGCAGCCCTGGGACAGGGCAAAAGCAGTACTTC. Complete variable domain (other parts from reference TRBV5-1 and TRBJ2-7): KAGVTQTPRYLIKTRGQQVTLSCSPISGHRSVSWYQQTPGQGLQFLFEYFSETQRNKGNFPGRFSGRQFSNSRSEMNVSTLELGDSALYLCASSPGTGQKQYFGPGTRLTVT.

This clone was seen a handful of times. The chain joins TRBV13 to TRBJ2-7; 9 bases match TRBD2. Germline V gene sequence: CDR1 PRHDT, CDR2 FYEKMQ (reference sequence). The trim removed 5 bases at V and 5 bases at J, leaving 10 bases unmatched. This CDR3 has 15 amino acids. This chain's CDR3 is CASSTVAGEIHEQYF. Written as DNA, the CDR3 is TGTGCCAGCAGCACCGTAGCGGGAGAAATCCACGAGCAGTACTTC.

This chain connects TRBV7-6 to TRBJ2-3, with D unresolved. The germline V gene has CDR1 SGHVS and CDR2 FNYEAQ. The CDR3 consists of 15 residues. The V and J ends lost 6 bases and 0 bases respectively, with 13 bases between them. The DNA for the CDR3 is TGTGCCAGCAGTACAGTGCTGGCTAGCACAGATACGCAGTATTTT. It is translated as CASSTVLASTDTQYF.

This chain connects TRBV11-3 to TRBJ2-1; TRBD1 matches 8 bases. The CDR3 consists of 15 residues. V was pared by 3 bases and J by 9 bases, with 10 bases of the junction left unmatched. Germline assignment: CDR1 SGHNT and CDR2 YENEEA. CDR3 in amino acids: CASSFGTGNFGEQFF. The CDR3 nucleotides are TGTGCCAGCAGCTTTGGGACAGGAAACTTTGGTGAGCAGTTCTTC.

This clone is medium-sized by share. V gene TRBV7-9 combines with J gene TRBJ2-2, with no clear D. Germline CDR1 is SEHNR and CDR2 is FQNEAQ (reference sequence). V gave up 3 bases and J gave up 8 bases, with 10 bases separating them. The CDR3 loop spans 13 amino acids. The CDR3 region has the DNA TGTGCCAGCAGCTTGAAGAGTTCTGGGGAGCTGTTTTTT. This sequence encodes CASSLKSSGELFF.